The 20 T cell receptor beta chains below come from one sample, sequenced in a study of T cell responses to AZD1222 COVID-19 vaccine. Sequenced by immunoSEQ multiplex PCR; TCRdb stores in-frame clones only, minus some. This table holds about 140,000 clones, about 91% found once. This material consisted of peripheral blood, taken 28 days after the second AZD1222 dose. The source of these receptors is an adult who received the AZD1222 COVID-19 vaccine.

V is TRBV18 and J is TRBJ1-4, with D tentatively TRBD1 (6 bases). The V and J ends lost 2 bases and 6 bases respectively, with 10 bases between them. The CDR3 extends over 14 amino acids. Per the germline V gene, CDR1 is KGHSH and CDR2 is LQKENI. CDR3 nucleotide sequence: TGTGCCAGCTCACCAGGGGGGCTGGATGAAAAACTGTTTTTT. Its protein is CASSPGGLDEKLFF.

CDR3: CASSHYLQGDGWQETQYF. For the CDR3, the DNA is TGTGCCAGCAGCCACTACCTTCAGGGGGACGGGTGGCAAGAGACCCAGTACTTC. The V call is TRBV5-8, the J call TRBJ2-5; 7 nucleotides align to TRBD1. Germline CDR1 SGHTS, CDR2 YDEGEE. The CDR3 has 18 residues. With V trimmed by 4 bases and J by 2 bases, 17 bases remained unmatched.

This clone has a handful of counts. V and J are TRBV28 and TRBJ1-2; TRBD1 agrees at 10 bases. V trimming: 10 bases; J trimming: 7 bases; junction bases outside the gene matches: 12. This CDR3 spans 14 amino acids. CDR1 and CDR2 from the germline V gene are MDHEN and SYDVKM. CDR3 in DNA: TGTGCCACCAGACTCAGCCGGGACAGGGGTGGCTACACCTTC. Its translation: CATRLSRDRGGYTF.

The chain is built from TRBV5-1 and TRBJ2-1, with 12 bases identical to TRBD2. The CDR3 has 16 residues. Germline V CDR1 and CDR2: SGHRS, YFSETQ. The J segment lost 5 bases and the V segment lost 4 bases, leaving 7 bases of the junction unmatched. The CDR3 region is CASSPGLAGSHNEQFF. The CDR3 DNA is TGCGCCAGCAGCCCAGGACTAGCGGGGTCTCACAATGAGCAGTTCTTC.

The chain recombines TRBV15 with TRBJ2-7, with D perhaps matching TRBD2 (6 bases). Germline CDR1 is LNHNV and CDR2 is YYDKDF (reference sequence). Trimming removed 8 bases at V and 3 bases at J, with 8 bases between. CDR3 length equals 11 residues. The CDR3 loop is CATGDFYEQYF. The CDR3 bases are TGTGCCACCGGGGACTTCTACGAGCAGTACTTC.

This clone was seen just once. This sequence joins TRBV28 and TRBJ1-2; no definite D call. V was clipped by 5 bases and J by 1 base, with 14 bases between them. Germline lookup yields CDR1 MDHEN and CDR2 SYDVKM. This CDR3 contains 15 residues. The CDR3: CASSPGFSNNYGYTF. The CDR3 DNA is TGTGCCAGCAGTCCCGGCTTTTCCAATAACTATGGCTACACCTTC.

CDR3 nucleotide sequence: TGCGCCAGCAGCCAAGTTCTGGGACAGAACACCGGGGAGCTGTTTTTT. This codes for CASSQVLGQNTGELFF. The rearrangement links TRBV4-3 to TRBJ2-2; tentatively, D is TRBD1 (6 bases). Trimming stripped 1 base from V and 1 base from J, with 10 bases between. The germline gives CDR1 LGHNA, CDR2 YSLEER. The CDR3 spans 16 residues.

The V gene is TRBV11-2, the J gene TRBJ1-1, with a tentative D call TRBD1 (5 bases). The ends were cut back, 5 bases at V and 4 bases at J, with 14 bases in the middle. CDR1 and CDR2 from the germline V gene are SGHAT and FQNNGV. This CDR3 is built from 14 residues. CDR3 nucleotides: TGTGCCAGCAGCGACGGAGGGGCGGGCACTGAAGCTTTCTTT. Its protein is CASSDGGAGTEAFF.

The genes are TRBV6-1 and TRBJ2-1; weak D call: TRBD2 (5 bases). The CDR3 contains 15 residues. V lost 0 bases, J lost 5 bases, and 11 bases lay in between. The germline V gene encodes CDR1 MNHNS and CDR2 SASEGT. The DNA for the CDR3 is TGTGCCAGCAGTGAAGCCCCTGGACTCAACAATGAGCAGTTCTTC. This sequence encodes CASSEAPGLNNEQFF.

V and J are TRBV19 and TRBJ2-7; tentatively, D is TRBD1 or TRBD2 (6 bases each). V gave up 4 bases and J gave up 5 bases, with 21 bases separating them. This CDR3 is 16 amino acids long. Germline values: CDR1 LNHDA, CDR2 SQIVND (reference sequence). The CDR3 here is CASSKLRDKGEDEQYF. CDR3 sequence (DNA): TGTGCCAGTAGTAAACTCCGGGACAAAGGGGAGGACGAGCAGTACTTC. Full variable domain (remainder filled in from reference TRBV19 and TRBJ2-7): DGGITQSPKYLFRKEGQNVTLSCEQNLNHDAMYWYRQDPGQGLRLIYYSQIVNDFQKGDIAEGYSVSREKKESFPLTVTSAQKNPTAFYLCASSKLRDKGEDEQYFGPGTRLTVT.

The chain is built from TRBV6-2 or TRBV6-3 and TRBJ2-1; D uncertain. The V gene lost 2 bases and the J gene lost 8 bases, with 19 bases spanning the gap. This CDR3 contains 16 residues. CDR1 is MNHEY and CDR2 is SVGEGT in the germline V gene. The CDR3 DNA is TGTGCCAGCAGTTACCTTACTGGCGGAACACCCTATGAGCAGTTCTTC. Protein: CASSYLTGGTPYEQFF.

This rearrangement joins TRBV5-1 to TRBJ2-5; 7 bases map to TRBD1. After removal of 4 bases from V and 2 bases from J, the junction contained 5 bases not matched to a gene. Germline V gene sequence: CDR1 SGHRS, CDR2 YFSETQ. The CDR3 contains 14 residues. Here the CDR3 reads CASSQGQPQETQYF. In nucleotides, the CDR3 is TGCGCCAGCAGCCAGGGACAGCCTCAAGAGACCCAGTACTTC.

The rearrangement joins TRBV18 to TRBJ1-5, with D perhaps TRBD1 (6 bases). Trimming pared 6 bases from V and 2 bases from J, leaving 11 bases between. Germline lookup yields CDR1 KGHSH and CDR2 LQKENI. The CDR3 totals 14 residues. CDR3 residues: CASSTEGGNQPQHF. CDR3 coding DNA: TGTGCCAGCTCGACCGAGGGGGGCAATCAGCCCCAGCATTTT.

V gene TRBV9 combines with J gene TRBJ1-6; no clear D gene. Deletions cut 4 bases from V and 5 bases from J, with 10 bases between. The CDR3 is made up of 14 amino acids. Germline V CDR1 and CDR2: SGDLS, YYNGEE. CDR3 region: CASSPDTNNSPLHF. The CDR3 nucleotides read TGTGCCAGCAGCCCCGACACTAATAATTCACCCCTCCACTTT.

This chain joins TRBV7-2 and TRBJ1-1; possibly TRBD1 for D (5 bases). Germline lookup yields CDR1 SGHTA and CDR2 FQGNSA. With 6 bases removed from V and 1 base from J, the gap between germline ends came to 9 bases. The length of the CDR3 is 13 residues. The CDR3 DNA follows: TGTGCCAGCAGTCAGGACAAGAACACTGAAGCTTTCTTT. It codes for CASSQDKNTEAFF.

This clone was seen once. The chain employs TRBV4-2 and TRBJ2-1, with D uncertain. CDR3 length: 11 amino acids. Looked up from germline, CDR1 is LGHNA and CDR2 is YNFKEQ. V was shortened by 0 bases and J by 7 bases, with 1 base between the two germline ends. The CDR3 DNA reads TGTGCCAGCAGCCAAGAAAATGAGCAGTTCTTC. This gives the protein CASSQENEQFF.

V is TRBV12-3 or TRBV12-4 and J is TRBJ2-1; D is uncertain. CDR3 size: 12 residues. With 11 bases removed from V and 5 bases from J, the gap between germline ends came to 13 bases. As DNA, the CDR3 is TGTGCCTCCCGTCACCGAAACAATGAGCAGTTCTTC. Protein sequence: CASRHRNNEQFF.

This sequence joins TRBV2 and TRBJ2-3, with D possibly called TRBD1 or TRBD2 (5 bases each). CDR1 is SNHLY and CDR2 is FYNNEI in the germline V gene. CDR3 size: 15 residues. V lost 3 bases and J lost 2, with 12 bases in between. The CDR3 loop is CASSEGRASTDTQYF. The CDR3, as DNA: TGTGCCAGCAGTGAGGGGCGGGCCTCCACAGATACGCAGTATTTT.

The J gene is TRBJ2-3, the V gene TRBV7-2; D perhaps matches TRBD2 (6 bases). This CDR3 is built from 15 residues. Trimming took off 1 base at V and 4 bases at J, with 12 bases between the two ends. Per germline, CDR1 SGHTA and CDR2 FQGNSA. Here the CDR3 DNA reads TGTGCCAGCAGCTTAGAAGGAGGGGTCCCAGATACGCAGTATTTT. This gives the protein CASSLEGGVPDTQYF. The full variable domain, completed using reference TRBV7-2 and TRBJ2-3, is GAGVSQSPSNKVTEKGKDVELRCDPISGHTALYWYRQSLGQGLEFLIYFQGNSAPDKSGLPSDRFSAERTGGSVSTLTIQRTQQEDSAVYLCASSLEGGVPDTQYFGPGTRLTVL.

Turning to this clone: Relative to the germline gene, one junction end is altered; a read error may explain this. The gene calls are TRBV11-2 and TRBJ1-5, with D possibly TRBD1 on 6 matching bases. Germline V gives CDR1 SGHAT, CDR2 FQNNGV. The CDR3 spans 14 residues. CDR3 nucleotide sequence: TGTGCCAGCAGTTTAGGGGGGAGCAATCAGCCCCAGCATTTT. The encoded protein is CASSLGGSNQPQHF. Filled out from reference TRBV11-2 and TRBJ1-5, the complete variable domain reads EAGVAQSPRYKIIEKRQSVAFWCNPISGHATLYWYQQILGQGPKLLIQFQNNGVVDDSQLPKDRFSAERLKGVDSTLKIQPAKLEDSAVYLCASSLGGSNQPQHFGDGTRLSIL.